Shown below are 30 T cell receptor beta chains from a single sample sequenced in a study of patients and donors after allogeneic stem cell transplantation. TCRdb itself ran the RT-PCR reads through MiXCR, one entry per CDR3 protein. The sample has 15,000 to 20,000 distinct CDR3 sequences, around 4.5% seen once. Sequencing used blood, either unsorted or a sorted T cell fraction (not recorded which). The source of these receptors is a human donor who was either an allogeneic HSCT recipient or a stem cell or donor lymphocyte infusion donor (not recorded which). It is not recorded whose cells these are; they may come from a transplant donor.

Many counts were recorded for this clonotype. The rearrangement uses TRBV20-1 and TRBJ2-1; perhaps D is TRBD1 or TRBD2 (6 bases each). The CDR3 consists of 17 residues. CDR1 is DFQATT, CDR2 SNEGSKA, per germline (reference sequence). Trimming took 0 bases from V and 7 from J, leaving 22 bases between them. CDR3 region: CSARDRGERGYLNEQFF. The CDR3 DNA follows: TGCAGTGCTAGAGATAGGGGGGAACGGGGATACCTGAATGAGCAGTTCTTC.

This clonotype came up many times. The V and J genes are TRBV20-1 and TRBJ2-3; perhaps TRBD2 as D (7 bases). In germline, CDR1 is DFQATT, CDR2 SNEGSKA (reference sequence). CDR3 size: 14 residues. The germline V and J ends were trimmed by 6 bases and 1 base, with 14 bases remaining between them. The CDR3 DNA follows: TGCAGTGCCCAAGTAGGGGGGGGCACAGATACGCAGTATTTT. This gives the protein CSAQVGGGTDTQYF.

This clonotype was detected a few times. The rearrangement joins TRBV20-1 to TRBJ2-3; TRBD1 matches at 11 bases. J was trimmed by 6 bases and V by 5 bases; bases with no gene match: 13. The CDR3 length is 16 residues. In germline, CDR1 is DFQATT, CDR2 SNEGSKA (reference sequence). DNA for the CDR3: TGCAGTGCTCAGGCGTCCGGACAGGGGGCGAAGGATACGCAGTATTTT. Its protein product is CSAQASGQGAKDTQYF.

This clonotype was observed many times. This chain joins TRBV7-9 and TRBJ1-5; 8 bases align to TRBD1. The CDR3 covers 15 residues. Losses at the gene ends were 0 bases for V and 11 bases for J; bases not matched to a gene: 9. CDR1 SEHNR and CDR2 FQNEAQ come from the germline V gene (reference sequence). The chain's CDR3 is CASSLAPGGPLAQHF. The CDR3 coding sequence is TGTGCCAGCAGCTTAGCGCCAGGGGGCCCGTTGGCCCAGCATTTT.

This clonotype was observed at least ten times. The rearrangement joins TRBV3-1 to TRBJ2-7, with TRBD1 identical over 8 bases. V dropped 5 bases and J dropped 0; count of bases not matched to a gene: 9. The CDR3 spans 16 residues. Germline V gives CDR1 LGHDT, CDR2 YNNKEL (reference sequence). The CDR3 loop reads CASSMWDRISSYEQYF. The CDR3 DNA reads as TGTGCCAGCAGCATGTGGGACAGGATAAGCTCCTACGAGCAGTACTTC.

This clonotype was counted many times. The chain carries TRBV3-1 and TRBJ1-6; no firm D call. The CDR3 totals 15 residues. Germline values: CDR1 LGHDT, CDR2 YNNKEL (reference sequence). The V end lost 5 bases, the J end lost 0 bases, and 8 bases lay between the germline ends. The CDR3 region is CASSDGGSYNSPLHF. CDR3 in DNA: TGTGCCAGCAGCGACGGAGGCTCCTATAATTCACCCCTCCACTTT. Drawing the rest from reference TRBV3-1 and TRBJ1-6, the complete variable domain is DTAVSQTPKYLVTQMGNDKSIKCEQNLGHDTMYWYKQDSKKFLKIMFSYNNKELIINETVPNRFSPKSPDKAHLNLHINSLELGDSAVYFCASSDGGSYNSPLHFGNGTRLTVT.

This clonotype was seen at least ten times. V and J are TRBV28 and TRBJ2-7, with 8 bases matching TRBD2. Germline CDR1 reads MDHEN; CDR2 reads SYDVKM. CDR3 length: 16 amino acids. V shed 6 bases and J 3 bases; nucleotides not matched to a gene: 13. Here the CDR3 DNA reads TGTGCCAGCAGCCCGCACATAGCGGGGTTTATCTACGAGCAGTACTTC. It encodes CASSPHIAGFIYEQYF.

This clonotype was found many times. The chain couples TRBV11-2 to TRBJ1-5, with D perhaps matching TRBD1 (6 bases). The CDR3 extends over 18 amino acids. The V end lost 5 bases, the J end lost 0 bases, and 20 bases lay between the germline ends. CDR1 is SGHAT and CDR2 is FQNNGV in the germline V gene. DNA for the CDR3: TGTGCCAGCAGCCTTCGACAGGCCCACGTCCTTAGCAATCAGCCCCAGCATTTT. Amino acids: CASSLRQAHVLSNQPQHF.

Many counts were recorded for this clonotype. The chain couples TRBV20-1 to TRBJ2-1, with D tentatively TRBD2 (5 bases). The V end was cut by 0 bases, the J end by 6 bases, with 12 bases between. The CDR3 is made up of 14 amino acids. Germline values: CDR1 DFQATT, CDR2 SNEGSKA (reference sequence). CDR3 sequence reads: CSARDSVGLNEQFF. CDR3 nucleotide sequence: TGCAGTGCTAGAGATAGCGTTGGGCTCAATGAGCAGTTCTTC.

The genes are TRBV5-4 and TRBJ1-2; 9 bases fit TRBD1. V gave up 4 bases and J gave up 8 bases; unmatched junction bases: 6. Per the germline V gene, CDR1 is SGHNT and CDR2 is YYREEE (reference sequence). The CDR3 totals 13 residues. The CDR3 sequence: CASSRQGVGGYTF. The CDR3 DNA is TGTGCCAGCAGCCGACAGGGGGTAGGAGGCTACACCTTC.

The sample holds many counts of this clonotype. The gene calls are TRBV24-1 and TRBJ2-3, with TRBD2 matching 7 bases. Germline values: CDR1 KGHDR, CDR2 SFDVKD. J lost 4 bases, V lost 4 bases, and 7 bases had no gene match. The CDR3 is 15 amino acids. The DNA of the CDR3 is TGTGCCACCAGTGAGGGCGGGAGAGGGGCAGATACGCAGTATTTT. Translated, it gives CATSEGGRGADTQYF.

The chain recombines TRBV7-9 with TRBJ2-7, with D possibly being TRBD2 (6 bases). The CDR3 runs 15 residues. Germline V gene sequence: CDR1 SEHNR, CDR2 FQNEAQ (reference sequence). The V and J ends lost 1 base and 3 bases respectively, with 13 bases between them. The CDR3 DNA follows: TGTGCCAGCAGCTTAGGGGCTAGCGCTTTCTACGAGCAGTACTTC. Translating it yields CASSLGASAFYEQYF.

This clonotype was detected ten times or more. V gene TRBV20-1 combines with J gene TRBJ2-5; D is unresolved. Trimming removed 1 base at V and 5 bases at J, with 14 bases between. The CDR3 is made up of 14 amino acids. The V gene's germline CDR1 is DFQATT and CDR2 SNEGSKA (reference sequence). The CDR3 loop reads CSARGRTGMETQYF. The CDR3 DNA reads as TGCAGTGCTAGAGGAAGGACGGGCATGGAGACCCAGTACTTC.

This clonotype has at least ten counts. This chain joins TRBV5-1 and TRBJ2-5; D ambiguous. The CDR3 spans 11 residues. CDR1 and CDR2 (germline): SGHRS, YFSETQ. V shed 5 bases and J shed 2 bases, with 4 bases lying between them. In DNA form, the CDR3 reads TGCGCCAGCAGAGGACAAGAGACCCAGTACTTC. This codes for CASRGQETQYF.

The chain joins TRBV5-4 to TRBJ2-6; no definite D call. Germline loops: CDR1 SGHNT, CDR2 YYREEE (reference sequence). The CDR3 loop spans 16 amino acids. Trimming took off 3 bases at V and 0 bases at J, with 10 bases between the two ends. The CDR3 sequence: CASSSGRNSGANVLTF. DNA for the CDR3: TGTGCCAGCAGCTCCGGACGGAACTCTGGGGCCAACGTCCTGACTTTC.

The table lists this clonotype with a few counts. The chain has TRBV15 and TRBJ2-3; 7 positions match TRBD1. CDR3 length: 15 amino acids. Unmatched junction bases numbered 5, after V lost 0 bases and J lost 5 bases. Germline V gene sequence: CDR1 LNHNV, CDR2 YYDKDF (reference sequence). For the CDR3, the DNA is TGTGCCACCAGCAGAGATGGACAGGCCGGAGATACGCAGTATTTT. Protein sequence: CATSRDGQAGDTQYF.

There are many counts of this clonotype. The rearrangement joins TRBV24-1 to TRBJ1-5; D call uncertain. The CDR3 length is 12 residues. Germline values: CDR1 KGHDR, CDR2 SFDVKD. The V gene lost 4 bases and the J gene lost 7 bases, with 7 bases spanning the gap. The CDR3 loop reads CATSDLQQPQHF. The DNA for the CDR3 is TGTGCCACCAGTGACCTACAGCAGCCCCAGCATTTT.

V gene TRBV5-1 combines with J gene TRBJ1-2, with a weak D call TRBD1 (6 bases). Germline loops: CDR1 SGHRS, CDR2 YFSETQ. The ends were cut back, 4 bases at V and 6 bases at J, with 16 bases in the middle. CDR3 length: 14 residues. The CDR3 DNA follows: TGCGCCAGCAGCCCATATACAGGGTCGGATGGCTACACCTTC. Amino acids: CASSPYTGSDGYTF.

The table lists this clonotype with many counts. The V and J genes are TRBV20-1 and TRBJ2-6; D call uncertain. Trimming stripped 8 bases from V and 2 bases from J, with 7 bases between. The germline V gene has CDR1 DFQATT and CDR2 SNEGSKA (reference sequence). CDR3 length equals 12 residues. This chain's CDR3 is CSPTPGANVLTF. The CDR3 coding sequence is TGCAGTCCTACTCCTGGGGCCAACGTCCTGACTTTC.

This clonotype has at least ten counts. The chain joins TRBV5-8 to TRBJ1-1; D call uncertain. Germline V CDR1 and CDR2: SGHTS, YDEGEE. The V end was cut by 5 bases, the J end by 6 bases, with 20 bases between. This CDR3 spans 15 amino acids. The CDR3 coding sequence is TGTGCCAGCAGTCCACCCGGGGTTGCGATACCTGAAGCTTTCTTT. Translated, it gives CASSPPGVAIPEAFF.

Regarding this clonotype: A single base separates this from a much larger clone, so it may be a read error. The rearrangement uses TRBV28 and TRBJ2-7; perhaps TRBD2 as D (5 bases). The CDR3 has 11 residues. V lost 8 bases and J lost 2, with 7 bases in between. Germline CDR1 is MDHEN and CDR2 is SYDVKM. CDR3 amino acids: CASERAYEQYF. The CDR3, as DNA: TGTGCCAGCGAGAGGGCCTACGAGCAGTACTTC.

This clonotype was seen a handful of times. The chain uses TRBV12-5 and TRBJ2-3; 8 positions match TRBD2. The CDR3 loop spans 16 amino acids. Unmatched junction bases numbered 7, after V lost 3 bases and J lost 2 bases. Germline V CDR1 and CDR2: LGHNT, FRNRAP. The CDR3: CASGFAGGGSTDTQYF. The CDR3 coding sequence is TGTGCTAGTGGTTTCGCCGGGGGGGGGTCCACAGATACGCAGTATTTT.

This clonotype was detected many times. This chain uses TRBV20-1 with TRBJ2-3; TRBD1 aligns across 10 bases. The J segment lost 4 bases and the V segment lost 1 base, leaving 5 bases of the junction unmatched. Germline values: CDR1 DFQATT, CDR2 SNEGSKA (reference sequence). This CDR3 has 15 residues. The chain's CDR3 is CSARADRGRSDTQYF. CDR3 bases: TGCAGTGCTAGAGCTGACAGGGGGCGCTCAGATACGCAGTATTTT.

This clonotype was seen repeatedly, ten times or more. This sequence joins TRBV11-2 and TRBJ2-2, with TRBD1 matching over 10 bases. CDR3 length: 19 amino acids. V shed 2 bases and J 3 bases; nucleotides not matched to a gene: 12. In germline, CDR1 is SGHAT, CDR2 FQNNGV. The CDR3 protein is CASSLTGQGVAADTGELFF. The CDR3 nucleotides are TGTGCCAGCAGCTTAACCGGACAGGGGGTAGCGGCGGACACCGGGGAGCTGTTTTTT.

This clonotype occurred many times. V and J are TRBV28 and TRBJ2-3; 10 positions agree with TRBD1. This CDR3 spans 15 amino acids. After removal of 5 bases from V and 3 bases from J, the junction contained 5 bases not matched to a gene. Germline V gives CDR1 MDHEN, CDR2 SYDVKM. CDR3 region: CASSPPGQGTDTQYF. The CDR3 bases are TGTGCCAGCAGTCCCCCGGGACAGGGGACAGATACGCAGTATTTT. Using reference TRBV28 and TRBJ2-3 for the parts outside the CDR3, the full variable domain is DVKVTQSSRYLVKRTGEKVFLECVQDMDHENMFWYRQDPGLGLRLIYFSYDVKMKEKGDIPEGYSVSREKKERFSLILESASTNQTSMYLCASSPPGQGTDTQYFGPGTRLTVL.

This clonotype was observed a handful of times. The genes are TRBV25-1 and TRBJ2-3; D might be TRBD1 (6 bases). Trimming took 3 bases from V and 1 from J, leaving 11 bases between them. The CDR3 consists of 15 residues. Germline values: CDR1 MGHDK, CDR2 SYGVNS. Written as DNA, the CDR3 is TGTGCCAGCAGTGATCCAAGGACAGGCACAGATACGCAGTATTTT. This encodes CASSDPRTGTDTQYF.

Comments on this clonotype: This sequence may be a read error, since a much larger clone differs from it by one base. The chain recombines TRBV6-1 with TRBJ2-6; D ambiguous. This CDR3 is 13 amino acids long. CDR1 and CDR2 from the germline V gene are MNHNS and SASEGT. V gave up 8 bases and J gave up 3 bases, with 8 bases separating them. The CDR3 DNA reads TGTGCCAGCGCGCGGCATGGGGCCAACGTCCTGACTTTC. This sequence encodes CASARHGANVLTF.

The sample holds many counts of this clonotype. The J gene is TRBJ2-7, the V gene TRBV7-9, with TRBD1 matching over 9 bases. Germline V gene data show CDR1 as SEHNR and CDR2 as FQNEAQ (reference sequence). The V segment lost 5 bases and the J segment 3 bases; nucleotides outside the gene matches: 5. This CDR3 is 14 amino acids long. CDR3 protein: CASSATGGFYEQYF. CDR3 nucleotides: TGTGCCAGCAGCGCAACAGGGGGCTTCTACGAGCAGTACTTC.

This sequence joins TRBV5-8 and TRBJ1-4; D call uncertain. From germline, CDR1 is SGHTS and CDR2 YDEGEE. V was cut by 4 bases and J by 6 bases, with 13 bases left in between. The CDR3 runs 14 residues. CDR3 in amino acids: CASSPDGPHEKLFF. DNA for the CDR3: TGTGCCAGCAGCCCTGACGGACCCCATGAAAAACTGTTTTTT. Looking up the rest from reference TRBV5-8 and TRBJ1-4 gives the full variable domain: EAGVTQSPTHLIKTRGQQATLRCSPISGHTSVYWYQQALGLGLQFLLWYDEGEERNRGNFPPRFSGRQFPNYSSELNVNALELEDSALYLCASSPDGPHEKLFFGSGTQLSVL.

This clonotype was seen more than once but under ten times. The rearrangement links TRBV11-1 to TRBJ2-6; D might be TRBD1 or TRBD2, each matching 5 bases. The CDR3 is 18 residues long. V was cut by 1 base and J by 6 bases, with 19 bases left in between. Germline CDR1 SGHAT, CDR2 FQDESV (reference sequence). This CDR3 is CASSLGWGRPTEANVLTF. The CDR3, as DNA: TGTGCCAGCAGCTTAGGATGGGGGAGACCCACTGAGGCCAACGTCCTGACTTTC.